The next 5 T cell receptor beta chains were all read from a single sample in a study of cytomegalovirus exposure and HLA in healthy donors. PCR involved 60 Vbeta and 13 Jbeta primers. Clones were sequenced by immunoSEQ multiplex PCR, and TCRdb holds only the in-frame ones, with some missing. The repertoire holds some 180,000 clones, with around 80% as singletons. Sequencing was done on a sample of PBMCs. Source of these receptors: a girl aged 10 to 17 in good health and CMV-seropositive.

The gene calls are TRBV29-1 and TRBJ2-3; unclear D gene. V lost 7 bases to trimming and J lost 5 bases, with 13 bases between them. Germline V lookup: CDR1 SQVTM, CDR2 ANQGSEA. The CDR3 extends over 12 amino acids. The CDR3 loop reads CSASPGLDTQYF. In DNA, the CDR3 is TGCAGCGCATCTCCCGGGTTAGATACGCAGTATTTT.

This chain connects TRBV6-6 to TRBJ1-4, with D perhaps TRBD1 (6 bases). V lost 0 bases to trimming and J lost 10 bases, with 18 bases between them. Per germline, CDR1 MNHNY and CDR2 SVGAGI (reference sequence). The CDR3 runs to 16 residues. The CDR3 loop reads CASSYSTVGRGGKLFF. CDR3 in DNA: TGTGCCAGCAGTTACTCAACAGTCGGCAGGGGCGGAAAACTGTTTTTT.

The chain recombines TRBV6-5 with TRBJ2-5; TRBD2 matches at 7 bases. The CDR3 spans 15 residues. The J segment lost 5 bases and the V segment lost 5 bases, leaving 11 bases of the junction unmatched. Germline lookup yields CDR1 MNHEY and CDR2 SVGAGI. CDR3 protein: CASSTLAGALETQYF. The CDR3 bases are TGTGCCAGCAGTACCCTCGCGGGAGCGTTGGAGACCCAGTACTTC.

The rearrangement links TRBV30 to TRBJ2-7; 9 nucleotides align to TRBD1. Looked up from germline, CDR1 is GTSNPN and CDR2 is SVGIG (reference sequence). After removal of 4 bases from V and 3 bases from J, the junction contained 1 base not matched to a gene. The CDR3 runs 12 residues. CDR3 sequence (DNA): TGTGCCTGGAAGGGACAGGGCTACGAGCAGTACTTC. Translating gives CAWKGQGYEQYF.

This sequence joins TRBV18 and TRBJ1-4; no firm D call. The CDR3 spans 13 residues. Trimming stripped 2 bases from V and 7 bases from J, with 8 bases between. Germline-derived CDR1 and CDR2 are KGHSH and LQKENI. The chain's CDR3 is CASSPSGPEKLFF. CDR3 bases: TGTGCCAGCTCACCAAGCGGGCCTGAAAAACTGTTTTTT. The full variable domain, completed using reference TRBV18 and TRBJ1-4, is NAGVMQNPRHLVRRRGQEARLRCSPMKGHSHVYWYRQLPEEGLKFMVYLQKENIIDESGMPKERFSAEFPKEGPSILRIQQVVRGDSAAYFCASSPSGPEKLFFGSGTQLSVL.